Listed here are 17 T cell receptor beta chains from one sample, sequenced in a study of cytomegalovirus exposure and HLA in healthy donors. Vbeta (60) and Jbeta (13) primers were used in the PCR. Assay used: immunoSEQ multiplex PCR; TCRdb lists only in-frame clones, some missing. Counted here are around 120,000 clones, approximately 80% occurring once; the ten biggest clones make up 2% to 3%. Sequenced input: PBMCs. These receptors were collected from a man aged 50 to 60 in good health and CMV-seronegative.

This clone appeared a single time. The V gene is TRBV6-1, the J gene TRBJ2-7; TRBD2 aligns across 9 bases. Unmatched junction bases numbered 10, after V lost 4 bases and J lost 3 bases. In germline, CDR1 is MNHNS, CDR2 SASEGT. This CDR3 has 16 amino acids. The CDR3 DNA follows: TGTGCCAGCAGTGCCTCAGGAGCGGGGGGATTCTACGAGCAGTACTTC. As protein: CASSASGAGGFYEQYF.

This chain connects TRBV23-1 to TRBJ1-5, with D possibly TRBD1 on 6 matching bases. TRBV23-1 is placed among ORFs of uncertain function. The CDR3 runs 17 residues. V gave up 7 bases and J gave up 5 bases, with 24 bases separating them. The CDR3 loop reads CASMVAGHPWRDQPQHF. The CDR3 bases are TGCGCCAGCATGGTAGCGGGACATCCTTGGCGGGATCAGCCCCAGCATTTT.

The chain combines TRBV11-2 with TRBJ1-4, with 8 positions matching TRBD1. V trimming: 4 bases; J trimming: 6 bases; junction bases outside the gene matches: 7. This CDR3 spans 15 amino acids. Germline V CDR1 and CDR2: SGHAT, FQNNGV. The CDR3 DNA reads as TGTGCCAGCAGCTATCAGGGGGCGGCAGATGAAAAACTGTTTTTT. Protein product: CASSYQGAADEKLFF.

The CDR3 DNA follows: TGTGCCAGCAGGCGGGATCCGTACGAGCAGTACTTC. Translated: CASRRDPYEQYF. This chain links TRBV6-5 with TRBJ2-7, with TRBD2 as a possible D gene (6 bases). The CDR3 consists of 12 residues. Per germline, CDR1 MNHEY and CDR2 SVGAGI. Trimming took 6 bases from V and 4 from J, leaving 10 bases between them.

This chain uses TRBV5-4 with TRBJ2-5, with TRBD2 matching over 10 bases. V lost 2 bases, J lost 7 bases, and 14 bases stayed unmatched. Per germline, CDR1 SGHNT and CDR2 YYREEE (reference sequence). The CDR3 spans 17 residues. CDR3 sequence reads: CASSFRGSGGDLRTQYF. The DNA for the CDR3 is TGTGCCAGCAGCTTCAGGGGCAGCGGGGGGGACCTTAGGACCCAGTACTTC.

The rearrangement links TRBV5-6 to TRBJ1-2, with a possible D match to TRBD1 (5 bases). From germline, CDR1 is SGHDT and CDR2 YYEEEE. V lost 2 bases and J 7 bases, leaving 12 bases between the germline ends. The CDR3 runs 13 residues. CDR3 protein: CASSFQGGAGYTF. CDR3 DNA: TGTGCCAGCAGCTTTCAGGGAGGGGCTGGCTACACCTTC.

This chain joins TRBV19 and TRBJ1-3, with D unclear. The germline V gene encodes CDR1 LNHDA and CDR2 SQIVND (reference sequence). CDR3 length: 13 residues. V lost 4 bases to trimming and J lost 0 bases, with 4 bases between them. The CDR3 loop reads CASSSLSGNTIYF. DNA for the CDR3: TGTGCCAGTAGTAGTCTCTCTGGAAACACCATATATTTT.

In its sample, this clone was seen once. The chain recombines TRBV21-1 with TRBJ1-6; the DNA was not compared with TRBD1, the D call given in the table. TRBV21-1 is tagged as a pseudogene. The CDR3 is made up of 15 amino acids. This chain's CDR3 is CANRVGGTGNSPLHF. The DNA of the CDR3 is TGTGCCAACAGGGTGGGCGGGACAGGGAATTCACCCCTCCACTTT.

For this clone: At one end the junction does not follow the germline gene, possibly because of a read error. The V gene is TRBV5-1, the J gene TRBJ1-3, with 12 bases matching TRBD1. Germline V CDR1 and CDR2: SGHRS, YFSETQ. The CDR3 runs to 17 residues. DNA for the CDR3: TGCGCCAGCGCGCCCGGGACAGGGGGCTCGACTGGAAACACCACATATTTT. This translates into CASAPGTGGSTGNTTYF.

V gene TRBV19 combines with J gene TRBJ1-1; 11 nucleotides match TRBD1. The germline gives CDR1 LNHDA, CDR2 SQIVND (reference sequence). CDR3 length: 13 amino acids. J lost 1 base, V lost 9 bases, and 1 base had no gene match. The CDR3 protein is CASGQGANTEAFF. CDR3 nucleotides: TGTGCCAGCGGACAGGGGGCGAACACTGAAGCTTTCTTT. Looking up the rest from reference TRBV19 and TRBJ1-1 gives the full variable domain: DGGITQSPKYLFRKEGQNVTLSCEQNLNHDAMYWYRQDPGQGLRLIYYSQIVNDFQKGDIAEGYSVSREKKESFPLTVTSAQKNPTAFYLCASGQGANTEAFFGQGTRLTVV.

About this clone: The same CDR3 is also encoded by other DNA sequences in this sample. The V call is TRBV2, the J call TRBJ2-1, with no clear D. With 1 base removed from V and 0 bases from J, the gap between germline ends came to 4 bases. Germline V gene lookup returns CDR1 SNHLY and CDR2 FYNNEI. The CDR3 length is 14 residues. CDR3 amino acids: CASSEDSSYNEQFF. DNA of the CDR3: TGTGCCAGCAGTGAAGACAGCTCCTACAATGAGCAGTTCTTC.

The chain's CDR3 is CAIRAIEQGTQYF. CDR3 DNA sequence: TGTGCCATCAGAGCTATCGAACAGGGGACCCAGTACTTC. This chain uses TRBV10-3 with TRBJ2-5; D is possibly TRBD1 (6 bases). Germline-derived CDR1 and CDR2 are ENHRY and SYGVKD. This CDR3 spans 13 amino acids. V lost 6 bases and J 7 bases, leaving 15 bases between the germline ends.

The rearrangement links TRBV5-1 to TRBJ1-1; D is unclear. Trimming took off 2 bases at V and 4 bases at J, with 9 bases between the two ends. Germline V gene sequence: CDR1 SGHRS, CDR2 YFSETQ. The CDR3 loop spans 13 amino acids. The chain's CDR3 is CASSLLGLTEAFF. In DNA form, the CDR3 reads TGCGCCAGCAGCTTACTTGGGCTCACTGAAGCTTTCTTT.

The CDR3, as DNA: TGCGCCAGCAGCGAGCCAGGGCAAGAGACCCAGTACTTC. It translates to CASSEPGQETQYF. This chain connects TRBV5-1 to TRBJ2-5; a weak D match, TRBD1 (5 bases). V shed 4 bases and J shed 2 bases, with 9 bases lying between them. Germline V gene sequence: CDR1 SGHRS, CDR2 YFSETQ. The CDR3 sequence is 13 residues long. The full variable domain, with the rest looked up from reference TRBV5-1 and TRBJ2-5, is KAGVTQTPRYLIKTRGQQVTLSCSPISGHRSVSWYQQTPGQGLQFLFEYFSETQRNKGNFPGRFSGRQFSNSRSEMNVSTLELGDSALYLCASSEPGQETQYFGPGTRLLVL.

The chain couples TRBV4-1 to TRBJ2-7; 10 bases line up with TRBD2. This CDR3 region has 16 residues. V gave up 1 base and J gave up 5 bases; unmatched junction bases: 8. Germline V gene data show CDR1 as MGHRA and CDR2 as YSYEKL. The CDR3 coding sequence is TGCGCCAGCAGCCAAGTTGGGACTAGCGAAATCCACGAGCAGTACTTC. It specifies CASSQVGTSEIHEQYF.

The genes are TRBV10-3 and TRBJ2-7; 7 bases align to TRBD2. Per germline, CDR1 ENHRY and CDR2 SYGVKD. Losses at the gene ends were 5 bases for V and 0 bases for J; bases not matched to a gene: 7. This CDR3 has 15 amino acids. CDR3 loop: CAISTTSSSSYEQYF. The CDR3 DNA sequence: TGTGCCATCAGTACGACTAGCTCGAGCTCCTACGAGCAGTACTTC.

The chain recombines TRBV7-9 with TRBJ2-5; 11 bases match TRBD2. The tail of the sequence fits TRBJ2-7 better, so the J call may be wrong. The CDR3 runs to 16 residues. The V gene's germline CDR1 is SEHNR and CDR2 FQNEAQ (reference sequence). The CDR3 here is CASSPRTSGGPYEQYF. The CDR3 DNA reads as TGTGCCAGCAGCCCGCGAACTAGCGGGGGACCCTACGAGCAGTACTTC.